This T cell receptor (beta chain) emerged from a study of cytomegalovirus exposure and HLA in healthy donors. Using immunoSEQ multiplex PCR, the repertoire was profiled, and TCRdb retains in-frame clones only, with some absent. The data contain 100,000 to 150,000 clones, approximately 89% of them singletons. General study points: Researchers catalogued roughly 150 TCR beta chains as cytomegalovirus-associated. The finding came from a later analysis; first-cohort TCR clusters tended to co-occur in the roughly 110 validation repertoires. The study found most TCR sequences rare, yet found some public TCRs in many donors.

While the first cohort had 700 or so subjects, the donors belonged to the separate validation cohort of about 120 subjects. Turning to this clone: Its antigen is not known.

The CDR3 runs 16 residues. Germline CDR1 MNHNS, CDR2 SASEGT. Trimming took 3 bases from V and 2 from J, leaving 14 bases between them. The V gene is TRBV6-1, the J gene TRBJ1-5; D is ambiguous. Sequencing was done on a sample of PBMCs. This TCR derives from a woman in her late teens or twenties in good health and CMV-seronegative. The CDR3 spells CASSDWPSAGNQPQHF. In nucleotides, the CDR3 is TGTGCCAGCAGTGATTGGCCGTCGGCGGGCAATCAGCCCCAGCATTTT.